This T cell receptor (beta chain) came from a study of graft-versus-host responses after intestinal transplantation. The protocol was immunoSEQ multiplex PCR, while the TCRdb copy is restricted to in-frame clones and leaves out a portion. The sample contains fewer than 90,000 clones, 94% of which appear only once. The V gene lost 2 bases and the J gene lost 3 bases, with 7 bases spanning the gap. The germline CDR1 and CDR2 sequences are KGHSH and LQKENI. The CDR3 consists of 14 residues. Details on this clone: Its specificity is unknown.

The clonotype was recovered from a human donor who was the organ donor for an intestinal transplant. The V and J genes are TRBV18 and TRBJ2-2, with a weak D call TRBD1 (5 bases). Material: unstimulated CD4+ T cells sorted from spleen or lymph node cells, obtained before transplant. The chain's CDR3 is CASSPSRDTGELFF. Written as DNA, the CDR3 is TGTGCCAGCTCACCATCCAGGGACACCGGGGAGCTGTTTTTT.